The sequence of this TCR beta chain was determined in a study of blood T cells in healthy people across ages. Study-level points and caveats: Naive CD4+ cells and diversity were both higher in long-lived donors than in aged donors. When one million T cells were used, diversity estimates were thought to be underestimates.

CDR1 is SGHTA and CDR2 is FQGNSA in the germline V gene. This CDR3 has 13 residues. A word on this clonotype: Antigen unknown. The junction and the germline gene differ at one end; a read error may be behind it.

Primers used in a second PCR of about 7 to 12 cycles were a sample-barcoded 5' primer and a J-beta primer mix. TCRdb re-called the 5' RACE reads with MiXCR, one entry per CDR3 protein. The table has around 1,800,000 distinct CDR3 sequences, approximately 39% seen once. The origin of this receptor is a human donor in good health. The chain carries TRBV7-2 and TRBJ2-1, with 8 nucleotides matching TRBD1. The sequenced material came from blood. The CDR3 here is CASSLQGADEQFF. CDR3 bases: TGCGCCAGCAGCCTTCAGGGGGCGGACGAGCAGTTCTTC.